The TCR beta chain under discussion was sequenced for a study of technical replicates of blood from several donors. Germline V lookup: CDR1 PRHDT, CDR2 FYEKMQ (reference sequence). The CDR3 spans 14 residues. Trimming took off 5 bases at V and 10 bases at J, with 15 bases between the two ends. This clone has more than one count but fewer than ten. Sequenced by immunoSEQ multiplex PCR; TCRdb stores in-frame clones only, minus some. The sample has about 83,000 clones; over 85% are singletons. V gene TRBV13 combines with J gene TRBJ1-6; the D gene is possibly TRBD1 (6 bases). The specimen sequenced was T cells isolated from PBMCs. The source is a human donor in good health. The CDR3 DNA is TGTGCCAGCAGCCCTGGCAGGGGTGGCTCACCCCTCCACTTT. Its protein product is CASSPGRGGSPLHF.